Listed below are T cell receptor beta chains from one sample, sequenced in a study of OX40 agonist ivuxolimab in advanced cancers. Libraries were prepared by immunoSEQ multiplex PCR; TCRdb keeps only in-frame clonotypes and omits some of them. The repertoire holds some 83,000 clones, with approximately 88% as singletons. Sequencing was performed on CD4+ or CD8+ T cells sorted from blood, taken in a trial of the OX40 agonist ivuxolimab. These TCRs come from an adult with an advanced solid tumor such as melanoma, head and neck, liver or kidney cancer. Each CDR3 is given with its conserved first and last residue. The D gene is left open where the match is weak. The listing skips clone size in some rows; elsewhere it reads once, few, many or a size class.

D,V,J,size,CDR3,DNA
-,TRBV11-2,TRBJ1-2,-,CASSLDPASYGYTF,TGTGCCAGCAGCTTAGATCCTGCAAGCTATGGCTACACCTTC
TRBD1,TRBV9,TRBJ1-1,-,CASSVTGVTEAFF,TGTGCCAGCAGCGTGACAGGGGTTACTGAAGCTTTCTTT
-,TRBV19,TRBJ2-2,-,CASRSRSRFTGELFF,TGTGCCAGTCGCTCGCGCAGTAGATTTACCGGGGAGCTGTTTTTT
-,TRBV11-3,TRBJ1-2,-,CASSTHPRADGYTF,TGTGCCAGCAGCACCCACCCTCGGGCGGATGGCTACACCTTC
-,TRBV30,TRBJ2-1,-,CAWMRGRVYHNEQFF,TGTGCCTGGATGAGGGGCAGGGTCTATCACAATGAGCAGTTCTTC
-,TRBV5-1,TRBJ2-3,-,CASSLDGGISTDTQYF,TGCGCCAGCAGCTTGGACGGCGGAATTAGCACAGATACGCAGTATTTT
TRBD2,TRBV10-2,TRBJ2-5,-,CASRLAGKETQYF,TGCGCCAGCAGACTAGCGGGTAAAGAGACCCAGTACTTC
TRBD1,TRBV4-2,TRBJ1-3,-,CASSQEGQVMTGNTIYF,TGTGCCAGCAGCCAAGAGGGACAGGTAATGACTGGAAACACCATATATTTT
TRBD1,TRBV7-9,TRBJ2-2,few,CASSYSGQGNGELFF,TGTGCCAGCAGTTATTCGGGACAGGGTAACGGGGAGCTGTTTTTT
-,TRBV4-1,TRBJ2-1,once,CASSRGGDSTYNEQFF,TGCGCCAGCAGCCGAGGAGGGGACAGCACCTACAATGAGCAGTTCTTC
-,TRBV6-6,TRBJ2-5,-,CASSYLDGETQYF,TGTGCCAGCAGTTATTTGGACGGGGAGACCCAGTACTTC
-,TRBV27,TRBJ2-3,-,CASSLRGTQYF,TGTGCCAGCAGTTTACGGGGTACGCAGTATTTT
TRBD2,TRBV9,TRBJ2-5,-,CASSVAGLAGGQETQYF,TGTGCCAGCAGCGTAGCGGGGCTAGCGGGAGGCCAAGAGACCCAGTACTTC
-,TRBV16,TRBJ1-3,-,CASSRQPGNTIYF,TGTGCCAGCAGCCGACAACCTGGAAACACCATATATTTT
-,TRBV6-5,TRBJ1-2,once,CASSPFVGPNGYTF,TGTGCCAGCAGTCCCTTCGTAGGACCGAATGGCTACACCTTC
-,TRBV30,TRBJ2-1,-,CAWSPGNHEQFF,TGTGCCTGGAGTCCGGGAAACCATGAGCAGTTCTTC
-,TRBV14,TRBJ1-3,-,CASSQDRRRAGNTIYF,TGTGCCAGCAGCCAAGATCGGAGGAGGGCTGGAAACACCATATATTTT
-,TRBV6-4,TRBJ1-5,few,CASSPFGWDNQPQHF,TGTGCCAGCAGTCCATTCGGGTGGGATAATCAGCCCCAGCATTTT
-,TRBV5-1,TRBJ1-1,-,CASSYQGGTEAFF,TGCGCCAGCAGTTACCAAGGGGGCACTGAAGCTTTCTTT
-,TRBV5-1,TRBJ2-2,-,CASSLAGGHTGELFF,TGCGCCAGCAGCTTGGCCGGGGGCCACACCGGGGAGCTGTTTTTT
TRBD2,TRBV11-3,TRBJ2-3,-,CASSLVGTSGTTDTQYF,TGTGCCAGCAGCTTGGTCGGGACTAGCGGAACCACAGATACGCAGTATTTT
-,TRBV6-1,TRBJ2-3,once,CASTGWGDTQYF,TGTGCCAGCACAGGATGGGGAGATACGCAGTATTTT